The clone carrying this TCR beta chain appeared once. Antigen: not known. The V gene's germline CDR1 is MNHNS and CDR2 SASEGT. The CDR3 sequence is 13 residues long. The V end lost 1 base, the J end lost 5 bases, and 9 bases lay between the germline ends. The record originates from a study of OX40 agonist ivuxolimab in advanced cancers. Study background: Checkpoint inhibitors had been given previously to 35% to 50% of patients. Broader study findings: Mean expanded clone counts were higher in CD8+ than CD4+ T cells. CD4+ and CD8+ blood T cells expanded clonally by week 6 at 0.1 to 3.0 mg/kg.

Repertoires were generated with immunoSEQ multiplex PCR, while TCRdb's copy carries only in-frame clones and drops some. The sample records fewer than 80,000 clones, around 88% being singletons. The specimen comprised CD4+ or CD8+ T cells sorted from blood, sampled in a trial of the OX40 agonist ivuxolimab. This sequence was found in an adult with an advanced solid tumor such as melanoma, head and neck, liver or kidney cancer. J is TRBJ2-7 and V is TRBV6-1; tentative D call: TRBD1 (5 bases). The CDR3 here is CASSEGQGDEQYF. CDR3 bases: TGTGCCAGCAGTGAAGGGCAGGGCGACGAGCAGTACTTC.